One and the same sample provided the 18 T cell receptor beta chains below, sequenced in a study of OX40 agonist ivuxolimab in advanced cancers. Method: immunoSEQ multiplex PCR; TCRdb's copy keeps in-frame clones and lacks some. The sample has about 64,000 clones, about 91% seen once; the top ten hold under 0.45%. The material sequenced was CD4+ or CD8+ T cells sorted from blood, taken in a trial of the OX40 agonist ivuxolimab. Every receptor here comes from an adult with an advanced solid tumor such as melanoma, head and neck, liver or kidney cancer.

The chain uses TRBV9 and TRBJ1-2, with D possibly matching TRBD1 (6 bases). V lost 4 bases to trimming and J lost 7 bases, with 11 bases between them. This CDR3 is built from 12 residues. CDR1 SGDLS and CDR2 YYNGEE come from the germline V gene. As DNA, the CDR3 is TGTGCCAGCAGCCCCGGGGGCTTTGGCTACACCTTC. As protein: CASSPGGFGYTF.

The V call is TRBV7-2, the J call TRBJ2-5, with D maybe TRBD1 (5 bases). This CDR3 spans 14 amino acids. From germline, CDR1 is SGHTA and CDR2 FQGNSA. Trimming took off 0 bases at V and 4 bases at J, with 9 bases between the two ends. The CDR3 nucleotides read TGTGCCAGCAGCTTAGCTTGGGGCAGAGAGACCCAGTACTTC. Amino acid sequence: CASSLAWGRETQYF.

For the CDR3, the DNA is TGTGCCACCAGCTTTACACGGACAGCGCAAGAGACCCAGTACTTC. Amino acid sequence: CATSFTRTAQETQYF. This sequence joins TRBV15 and TRBJ2-5; D is possibly TRBD1 (6 bases). Trimming removed 5 bases at V and 2 bases at J, with 15 bases between. The CDR3 runs to 15 residues. Germline V gene sequence: CDR1 LNHNV, CDR2 YYDKDF (reference sequence).

V gene TRBV5-4 combines with J gene TRBJ2-7, with 7 bases identical to TRBD1. Losses at the gene ends were 4 bases for V and 5 bases for J; bases not matched to a gene: 9. Germline V gives CDR1 SGHNT, CDR2 YYREEE (reference sequence). This CDR3 spans 14 amino acids. In DNA, the CDR3 is TGTGCCAGCAGCCCGACAGGGATCAGGGACGAGCAGTACTTC. Protein: CASSPTGIRDEQYF. Combining the CDR3 with reference TRBV5-4 and TRBJ2-7 gives the whole variable domain ETGVTQSPTHLIKTRGQQVTLRCSSQSGHNTVSWYQQALGQGPQFIFQYYREEENGRGNFPPRFSGLQFPNYSSELNVNALELDDSALYLCASSPTGIRDEQYFGPGTRLTVT.

This clone was observed once. The chain recombines TRBV9 with TRBJ2-2; 9 bases map to TRBD2. The CDR3 has 17 amino acids. In germline, CDR1 is SGDLS, CDR2 YYNGEE. V gave up 0 bases and J gave up 2 bases; unmatched junction bases: 5. DNA of the CDR3: TGTGCCAGCAGCGTAGTTTCACTAGCGGGCAACACCGGGGAGCTGTTTTTT. It codes for CASSVVSLAGNTGELFF.

This clone has just one count. The sample carries other DNA sequences with the same CDR3. V gene TRBV2 combines with J gene TRBJ2-2, with 9 bases that match TRBD2. CDR1 is SNHLY, CDR2 FYNNEI, per germline. The CDR3 totals 15 residues. Unmatched junction bases numbered 2, after V lost 4 bases and J lost 2 bases. The CDR3 DNA reads as TGTGCCAGCAGTGGGCGGGGGGGAAACACCGGGGAGCTGTTTTTT. Translation gives CASSGRGGNTGELFF.

The chain links TRBV19 to TRBJ2-1; possible D gene TRBD2, 5 bases. CDR3 length: 14 residues. The V end lost 3 bases, the J end lost 6 bases, and 12 bases lay between the germline ends. In germline, CDR1 is LNHDA, CDR2 SQIVND (reference sequence). The CDR3 sequence: CASSIRRPINEQFF. Here the CDR3 DNA reads TGTGCCAGTAGTATCAGGAGGCCCATCAATGAGCAGTTCTTC.

This clone was observed once. The chain combines TRBV28 with TRBJ2-2; D may correspond to TRBD1 or TRBD2 (5 bases each). Germline V lookup: CDR1 MDHEN, CDR2 SYDVKM. Deletions cut 8 bases from V and 4 bases from J, with 14 bases between. CDR3 length: 14 residues. The CDR3 protein is CASGAGSATGELFF. In nucleotides, the CDR3 is TGTGCCAGCGGGGCAGGGAGCGCCACCGGGGAGCTGTTTTTT.

The chain employs TRBV7-9 and TRBJ1-4; D is perhaps TRBD1 (5 bases). Looked up from germline, CDR1 is SEHNR and CDR2 is FQNEAQ (reference sequence). This CDR3 has 15 amino acids. The germline V and J ends were trimmed by 1 base and 4 bases, with 10 bases remaining between them. CDR3 DNA sequence: TGTGCCAGCAGCTTAGACCTGGGGGGTAATGAAAAACTGTTTTTT. This encodes CASSLDLGGNEKLFF.

The V gene is TRBV4-1, the J gene TRBJ2-1, with TRBD2 matching 7 bases. CDR3 length equals 18 residues. The junction had 10 bases not matched to a gene; V was cut back by 1 base and J by 1 base. Looked up from germline, CDR1 is MGHRA and CDR2 is YSYEKL. The CDR3 loop reads CASSQASGAGWSYNEQFF. In DNA, the CDR3 is TGCGCCAGCAGCCAAGCATCCGGAGCGGGATGGTCCTACAATGAGCAGTTCTTC.

This clone was detected only once. The rearrangement links TRBV7-2 to TRBJ2-7; D is tentatively TRBD1 or TRBD2 (5 bases each). The CDR3 runs 16 residues. The germline gives CDR1 SGHTA, CDR2 FQGNSA. V was clipped by 5 bases and J by 1 base, with 18 bases between them. The CDR3 coding sequence is TGTGCCAGCAGCCCGCGTCCGTTGGGGGTGTCCTACGAGCAGTACTTC. Translating gives CASSPRPLGVSYEQYF.

The chain joins TRBV7-8 to TRBJ2-1, with 11 bases that match TRBD2. Per the germline V gene, CDR1 is SGHVS and CDR2 is FQNEAQ. Unmatched junction bases numbered 12, after V lost 5 bases and J lost 9 bases. CDR3 length: 16 residues. CDR3 in DNA: TGTGCCAGCAGCACCGGCCTAGCGGGAGGTGGCGGTGAGCAGTTCTTC. Translating it yields CASSTGLAGGGGEQFF.

The chain carries TRBV7-9 and TRBJ2-5; 8 bases align to TRBD1. Germline CDR1 SEHNR, CDR2 FQNEAQ (reference sequence). After removal of 1 base from V and 7 bases from J, the junction contained 2 bases not matched to a gene. The CDR3 covers 13 residues. The CDR3 bases are TGTGCCAGCAGCTTAGGACAGGGGCTGACCCAGTACTTC. Amino acid sequence: CASSLGQGLTQYF.

The chain links TRBV6-1 to TRBJ1-3; maybe TRBD1 (6 bases). The CDR3 contains 16 residues. Germline V gene data show CDR1 as MNHNS and CDR2 as SASEGT. Trimming removed 2 bases from V and 1 base from J, with 12 bases in between. CDR3 sequence (DNA): TGTGCCAGCAGTGAATTTTGGACAGTTTCTGGAAACACCATATATTTT. It encodes CASSEFWTVSGNTIYF.

The chain's CDR3 is CASSQDLPPGANVLTF. The CDR3, as DNA: TGCGCCAGCAGCCAAGACCTCCCGCCCGGGGCCAACGTCCTGACTTTC. The chain joins TRBV4-3 to TRBJ2-6, with D uncertain. Germline V lookup: CDR1 LGHNA, CDR2 YSLEER. V lost 0 bases and J lost 4, with 10 bases in between. The CDR3 has 16 amino acids.

The genes are TRBV13 and TRBJ2-3, with D possibly matching TRBD1 (6 bases). Germline CDR1 and CDR2: PRHDT and FYEKMQ (reference sequence). This CDR3 is built from 16 residues. Trimming removed 5 bases from V and 3 bases from J, with 18 bases in between. The CDR3 DNA reads TGTGCCAGCAGCGAAGAACCGGGACAAGCGACAGATACGCAGTATTTT. It translates to CASSEEPGQATDTQYF.

The genes are TRBV2 and TRBJ2-7; D not certain. CDR1 is SNHLY and CDR2 is FYNNEI in the germline V gene. Between the trimmed V and J ends, which lost 4 bases and 2 bases, there was a span of 6 bases. The CDR3 runs to 12 residues. The chain's CDR3 is CASSASAYEQYF. CDR3 sequence (DNA): TGTGCCAGCAGTGCTTCCGCCTACGAGCAGTACTTC.

V usage is TRBV7-6 and J usage is TRBJ2-2; D gene uncertain. This CDR3 region has 16 residues. V gave up 0 bases and J gave up 6 bases, with 14 bases separating them. The V gene's germline CDR1 is SGHVS and CDR2 FNYEAQ. The CDR3 DNA follows: TGTGCCAGCAGCTTAGCGGCTAGTATTGGCGCCGGGGAGCTGTTTTTT. Protein: CASSLAASIGAGELFF.